The 30 T cell receptor beta chains presented below share a single source sample, sequenced in a study of cytomegalovirus exposure and HLA in healthy donors. Amplification used 60 Vbeta primers and 13 Jbeta primers. Some clones are missing from TCRdb's copy, which holds only in-frame ones; the method was immunoSEQ multiplex PCR. In the table there are 70,000 to 100,000 clones, around 67% of which are singletons. Sequenced sample: PBMCs. The receptors were sampled from a woman aged 50 to 60 in good health and CMV-seropositive.

This clone was recorded a few times. This chain uses TRBV29-1 with TRBJ2-3, with D unresolved. V lost 6 bases to trimming and J lost 4 bases, with 14 bases between them. CDR3 length equals 13 residues. Germline CDR1 reads SQVTM; CDR2 reads ANQGSEA. In nucleotides, the CDR3 is TGCAGCGTCCCCCGAGCAGGCCCAGATACGCAGTATTTT. Translated: CSVPRAGPDTQYF.

The sample holds one count of this clone. J is TRBJ2-1 and V is TRBV7-6; a possible D gene is TRBD1 (6 bases). CDR1 is SGHVS and CDR2 is FNYEAQ in the germline V gene. V lost 0 bases, J lost 7 bases, and 10 bases lay in between. The CDR3 extends over 14 amino acids. CDR3 nucleotide sequence: TGTGCCAGCAGCTTAGCACAGGGAACGAATGAGCAGTTCTTC. It is translated as CASSLAQGTNEQFF.

This chain links TRBV9 with TRBJ1-4; D possibly corresponds to TRBD1 (5 bases). The CDR3 covers 16 residues. V shed 0 bases and J shed 5 bases, with 14 bases lying between them. Looked up from germline, CDR1 is SGDLS and CDR2 is YYNGEE. In DNA form, the CDR3 reads TGTGCCAGCAGCGTAGCTGGGTCAGGGCTAAATGAAAAACTGTTTTTT. This translates into CASSVAGSGLNEKLFF. Combining the CDR3 with reference TRBV9 and TRBJ1-4 gives the whole variable domain DSGVTQTPKHLITATGQRVTLRCSPRSGDLSVYWYQQSLDQGLQFLIQYYNGEERAKGNILERFSAQQFPDLHSELNLSSLELGDSALYFCASSVAGSGLNEKLFFGSGTQLSVL.

This clone has a single count. Mismatch with germline at one junction end may stem from a read error. The chain couples TRBV7-8 to TRBJ2-2, with D possibly being TRBD2 (6 bases). This CDR3 region has 15 residues. CDR1 and CDR2 from the germline V gene are SGHVS and FQNEAQ. CDR3 sequence: CASSLAWPGPGELFF. The CDR3, as DNA: TGTGCCAGCAGCCTAGCGTGGCCAGGCCCCGGGGAGCTGTTTTTT.

For this clone: At one end, the junction sequence differs from germline, possibly due to a read error. The chain couples TRBV7-9 to TRBJ2-3; TRBD2 aligns across 7 bases. Germline-derived CDR1 and CDR2 are SEHNR and FQNEAQ (reference sequence). This CDR3 region has 15 residues. The CDR3: CSSSLAPIAGNIQYF. The CDR3 region has the DNA TGTTCCAGCAGCTTAGCGCCGATAGCGGGTAATATTCAGTATTTT.

The rearrangement links TRBV19 to TRBJ2-2; 8 nucleotides line up with TRBD2. Germline V gene lookup returns CDR1 LNHDA and CDR2 SQIVND (reference sequence). V was clipped by 7 bases and J by 2 bases; unmatched bases: 6. The CDR3 length is 15 residues. The CDR3 nucleotides read TGTGCCAGTACCAGAAGCGGGGGTAACACCGGGGAGCTGTTTTTT. The encoded protein is CASTRSGGNTGELFF.

The chain links TRBV19 to TRBJ1-5; 8 nucleotides line up with TRBD1. The CDR3 has 17 amino acids. Germline V gives CDR1 LNHDA, CDR2 SQIVND (reference sequence). V shed 4 bases and J 3 bases; nucleotides not matched to a gene: 11. CDR3 bases: TGTGCCAGTAGTACGACCTCAACAGGGGGATACAATCAGCCCCAGCATTTT. Protein product: CASSTTSTGGYNQPQHF.

The chain joins TRBV18 to TRBJ1-3; D is ambiguous. The V end lost 3 bases, the J end lost 2 bases, and 11 bases lay between the germline ends. Germline CDR1 KGHSH, CDR2 LQKENI. CDR3 length: 15 residues. CDR3 amino acids: CASSPETSPGNTIYF. For the CDR3, the DNA is TGTGCCAGCTCACCCGAGACAAGCCCTGGAAACACCATATATTTT. Variable domain in full (rest from reference TRBV18 and TRBJ1-3): NAGVMQNPRHLVRRRGQEARLRCSPMKGHSHVYWYRQLPEEGLKFMVYLQKENIIDESGMPKERFSAEFPKEGPSILRIQQVVRGDSAAYFCASSPETSPGNTIYFGEGSWLTVV.

V and J are TRBV29-1 and TRBJ1-2; unclear D gene. There are 12 residues in the CDR3. Trimming took 0 bases from V and 5 from J, leaving 7 bases between them. Per germline, CDR1 SQVTM and CDR2 ANQGSEA. CDR3 loop: CSVEDRSYGYTF. The DNA for the CDR3 is TGCAGCGTTGAAGATCGGAGTTATGGCTACACCTTC.

This clone has only a few counts. The sample carries other DNA sequences with the same CDR3. V usage is TRBV5-6 and J usage is TRBJ1-2; the D gene is possibly TRBD1 (6 bases). The CDR3 runs to 14 residues. The V end was cut by 4 bases, the J end by 2 bases, with 12 bases between. Germline CDR1 reads SGHDT; CDR2 reads YYEEEE. CDR3 nucleotide sequence: TGTGCCAGCAGCCCCGGACAGAGCAACTATGGCTACACCTTC. This gives the protein CASSPGQSNYGYTF.

The rearrangement uses TRBV4-2 and TRBJ1-2, with D perhaps matching TRBD1 (6 bases). Trimming shortened V by 3 bases and J by 6 bases, and 20 bases separated the two germline ends. Germline V gives CDR1 LGHNA, CDR2 YNFKEQ. The CDR3 sequence is 16 residues long. The CDR3 coding sequence is TGTGCCAGCAGCCATACCGGGACAAATATTAGAAATGGCTACACCTTC. Protein product: CASSHTGTNIRNGYTF.

CDR3 loop: CASSESLHNEQFF. The CDR3 region has the DNA TGTGCCAGCAGTGAATCTCTCCACAATGAGCAGTTCTTC. This chain joins TRBV2 and TRBJ2-1; the D is unclear. Trimming cost V 2 bases and J 5 bases, with 7 bases left between them. CDR1 and CDR2 from the germline V gene are SNHLY and FYNNEI. The CDR3 covers 13 residues.

The gene calls are TRBV1 and TRBJ2-7; the table's D call of TRBD2 was not tested on the DNA. TRBV1 is given as a pseudogene. The length of the CDR3 is 14 residues. CDR3 coding DNA: TGCACCAGCAGCCAGAACAGGGAGGGCTACGAGCAGTACTTC. As protein: CTSSQNREGYEQYF.

The J gene is TRBJ1-4, the V gene TRBV2; 7 bases agree with TRBD1. J lost 11 bases, V lost 8 bases, and 14 bases had no gene match. Germline assignment: CDR1 SNHLY and CDR2 FYNNEI. The CDR3 consists of 14 residues. The CDR3 coding sequence is TGTGCCAGCGTTTCGAGGGGGCGTCAATGGAAACTGTTTTTT. It yields the protein CASVSRGRQWKLFF.

The chain uses TRBV6-5 and TRBJ2-4, with D hard to call. The ends were cut back, 5 bases at V and 9 bases at J, with 17 bases in the middle. The CDR3 has 14 amino acids. CDR1 and CDR2 from the germline V gene are MNHEY and SVGAGI. The CDR3 nucleotides read TGTGCCAGCAGTCGACGACAAAGTGGTGGCATTCAGTACTTC. Its translation: CASSRRQSGGIQYF.

V usage is TRBV7-9 and J usage is TRBJ2-2, with D perhaps matching TRBD1 (6 bases). Deletions cut 3 bases from V and 4 bases from J, with 9 bases between. CDR3 length: 14 amino acids. Germline V gene lookup returns CDR1 SEHNR and CDR2 FQNEAQ (reference sequence). CDR3 amino acids: CASSFNRATGELFF. The CDR3, as DNA: TGTGCCAGCAGCTTCAACAGGGCCACCGGGGAGCTGTTTTTT.

The CDR3 loop reads CASRGTGGQPQHF. CDR3 in DNA: TGTGCCAGCAGGGGGACAGGGGGTCAGCCCCAGCATTTT. The chain has TRBV2 and TRBJ1-5; 11 nucleotides match TRBD1. The CDR3 has 13 amino acids. Trimming cost V 6 bases and J 6 bases; bases outside gene matches: 1. The germline V gene has CDR1 SNHLY and CDR2 FYNNEI.

The V gene is TRBV5-1, the J gene TRBJ1-6; 7 bases agree with TRBD1. The length of the CDR3 is 15 residues. Per germline, CDR1 SGHRS and CDR2 YFSETQ. Losses at the gene ends were 6 bases for V and 3 bases for J; bases not matched to a gene: 6. DNA of the CDR3: TGCGCCAGCATGGACACAGGGGTCTATAATTCACCCCTCCACTTT. Translation gives CASMDTGVYNSPLHF.

The chain is built from TRBV7-9 and TRBJ2-2; possible D gene TRBD1, 5 bases. Per germline, CDR1 SEHNR and CDR2 FQNEAQ (reference sequence). V gave up 5 bases and J gave up 6 bases, with 16 bases separating them. This CDR3 is built from 15 residues. CDR3 in amino acids: CASSPVARVPGELFF. In DNA form, the CDR3 reads TGTGCCAGCAGCCCGGTAGCCAGGGTTCCCGGGGAGCTGTTTTTT.

In its sample, this clone was seen a few times. The rearrangement joins TRBV6-6 to TRBJ1-5, with D tentatively TRBD1 (6 bases). The CDR3 totals 13 residues. Germline-derived CDR1 and CDR2 are MNHNY and SVGAGI (reference sequence). Trimming took off 10 bases at V and 4 bases at J, with 14 bases between the two ends. The CDR3 loop reads CATSTGSNQPQHF. The CDR3 nucleotides read TGTGCCACTTCAACAGGGTCGAATCAGCCCCAGCATTTT.

The chain recombines TRBV5-6 with TRBJ2-3, with D possibly being TRBD2 (6 bases). This CDR3 comprises 17 residues. V lost 10 bases, J lost 1 base, and 25 bases lay in between. Germline V gene lookup returns CDR1 SGHDT and CDR2 YYEEEE. The CDR3 region is CASVAGIIGGGTDTQYF. CDR3 DNA: TGTGCCTCCGTCGCGGGAATAATTGGTGGAGGCACAGATACGCAGTATTTT.

This sequence joins TRBV11-3 and TRBJ2-5, with TRBD2 matching over 11 bases. Germline V gene sequence: CDR1 SGHNT, CDR2 YENEEA. CDR3 size: 15 residues. Losses at the gene ends were 5 bases for V and 3 bases for J; bases not matched to a gene: 5. The CDR3 DNA reads TGTGCCAGCAGCCCCGGGACTAGCGGAGAAGAGACCCAGTACTTC. This translates into CASSPGTSGEETQYF.

The CDR3: CASMAGPPLHF. The CDR3 nucleotides are TGTGCCAGTATGGCAGGTCCCCCCCTCCACTTT. The rearrangement links TRBV6-1 to TRBJ1-6; D is unclear. With 9 bases removed from V and 13 bases from J, the gap between germline ends came to 13 bases. The CDR3 is 11 amino acids. Germline V gene lookup returns CDR1 MNHNS and CDR2 SASEGT.

This CDR3 is CAISESKGDTQYF. The CDR3 nucleotides read TGTGCCATCAGTGAGTCCAAAGGAGACACGCAGTATTTT. The chain combines TRBV10-3 with TRBJ2-3; D not certain. Trimming took off 0 bases at V and 9 bases at J, with 10 bases between the two ends. This CDR3 spans 13 amino acids. CDR1 and CDR2 (germline): ENHRY, SYGVKD.

This chain connects TRBV2 to TRBJ1-2; 7 bases map to TRBD1. This CDR3 has 16 amino acids. Per germline, CDR1 SNHLY and CDR2 FYNNEI. With 5 bases clipped from V and 2 bases from J, the junction kept 11 bases outside the gene matches. The CDR3 here is CASSRDREIRNYGYTF. For the CDR3, the DNA is TGTGCCAGCAGTCGGGACAGAGAGATTAGAAACTATGGCTACACCTTC.

V usage is TRBV9 and J usage is TRBJ1-2, with a weak D call TRBD1 (5 bases). Trimming took off 5 bases at V and 3 bases at J, with 11 bases between the two ends. The CDR3 runs to 13 residues. The germline V gene encodes CDR1 SGDLS and CDR2 YYNGEE. The chain's CDR3 is CASRRGLDYGYTF. The CDR3, as DNA: TGTGCCAGCAGGCGGGGACTGGACTATGGCTACACCTTC. Looking up the rest from reference TRBV9 and TRBJ1-2 gives the full variable domain: DSGVTQTPKHLITATGQRVTLRCSPRSGDLSVYWYQQSLDQGLQFLIQYYNGEERAKGNILERFSAQQFPDLHSELNLSSLELGDSALYFCASRRGLDYGYTFGSGTRLTVV.

V gene TRBV7-9 combines with J gene TRBJ2-5; 8 bases align to TRBD1. In germline, CDR1 is SEHNR, CDR2 FQNEAQ (reference sequence). The CDR3 is made up of 14 amino acids. Trimming took 4 bases from V and 5 from J; bases not matched to a gene: 6. DNA for the CDR3: TGTGCCAGCAGCTGGCCCGACAGGGGTGAGACCCAGTACTTC. Translation gives CASSWPDRGETQYF.

The V call is TRBV27, the J call TRBJ1-2; 8 bases match TRBD1. The CDR3 is 15 amino acids. With V trimmed by 5 bases and J by 3 bases, 8 bases remained unmatched. Germline V gene data show CDR1 as MNHEY and CDR2 as SMNVEV (reference sequence). CDR3 DNA: TGTGCCAGCAGTCGGAACAGGGGGGCGGACTATGGCTACACCTTC. Amino acid sequence: CASSRNRGADYGYTF.

V gene TRBV2 combines with J gene TRBJ2-7; 8 bases are a match to TRBD2. CDR3 length: 14 amino acids. Trimming removed 6 bases from V and 4 bases from J; junction bases left unmatched: 8. Germline-derived CDR1 and CDR2 are SNHLY and FYNNEI. The CDR3 reads CASSPAGGAYEQYV. The DNA of the CDR3 is TGTGCCAGCAGCCCGGCGGGGGGCGCGTACGAGCAGTACGTC.

The genes are TRBV7-3 and TRBJ1-1; D gene uncertain. Germline CDR1 and CDR2: SGHTA and FQGTGA. V lost 5 bases and J lost 0, with 22 bases in between. The CDR3 has 18 residues. CDR3 protein: CASSTYTLRRSLNTEAFF. DNA for the CDR3: TGTGCCAGCAGCACCTACACCCTACGTCGGAGCCTGAACACTGAAGCTTTCTTT.